A selection of T cell receptor beta chains follows, all from one sample in a study of blood T cell repertoires in COVID-19. Sequencing used immunoSEQ multiplex PCR; TCRdb keeps in-frame clones, though not all of them. The data contain approximately 92,000 clones, 82% of them seen just once; the ten biggest clones take up 15% to 20%. The sample taken for sequencing was peripheral blood. These receptors all stem from an elderly man with acute or convalescent COVID-19. The CDR3 runs from the conserved cysteine through the conserved F or W. A D gene is named only where the DNA matches it firmly. The listing skips clone size in some rows; elsewhere it reads once, few, many or a size class.

j_call d_call v_call clone_size cdr3_aa cdr3_nt
TRBJ2-7 . TRBV19 . CASSMGHGAAEQYF TGTGCCAGTAGTATGGGACACGGAGCCGCCGAGCAGTACTTC
TRBJ2-7 TRBD1 TRBV19 once CATGVGYEQYF TGCGCCACAGGGGTGGGCTACGAGCAGTACTTC
TRBJ2-1 . TRBV5-1 few CASSLVQGEGNEQFF TGCGCCAGCAGCTTAGTACAGGGAGAAGGCAATGAGCAGTTCTTC
TRBJ2-1 . TRBV7-9 . CASSPVGRDNEQFF TGTGCCAGCAGCCCAGTCGGGCGGGACAATGAGCAGTTCTTC
TRBJ1-5 TRBD1 TRBV6-6 . CASSWVQGISNQPQHF TGTGCCAGCAGTTGGGTACAGGGGATTAGCAATCAGCCCCAGCATTTT
TRBJ1-5 TRBD1 TRBV19 . CASSNSDRDYQPQHF TGTGCCAGTTCGAATTCCGACAGGGATTATCAGCCCCAGCATTTT
TRBJ1-2 . TRBV7-9 . CASSPDSSYGYTF TGTGCCAGCAGCCCGGACAGTTCGTATGGCTACACCTTC
TRBJ2-2 . TRBV29-1 . CSVKQNTGELFF TGCAGCGTTAAACAGAACACCGGGGAGCTGTTTTTT
TRBJ2-1 . TRBV5-1 . CASSLGAAGNEQFF TGCGCCAGCAGCTTGGGGGCCGCAGGGAATGAGCAGTTCTTC
TRBJ2-3 . TRBV3-1/TRBV3-2 . CASNPRDTDTQYF TGTGCCAGCAACCCGCGGGACACAGATACGCAGTATTTT
TRBJ1-2 . TRBV28 . CASRVPGSGYTF TGTGCCAGCAGAGTTCCAGGGTCTGGCTACACCTTC